Listed below are T cell receptor beta chains from one sample, sequenced in a study of cytomegalovirus exposure and HLA in healthy donors. The protocol was immunoSEQ multiplex PCR, while the TCRdb copy is restricted to in-frame clones and leaves out a portion. The data hold 95,000 to 150,000 clones, with 94% observed a single time. The material sequenced was PBMCs. These receptors were collected from a woman in her late teens or twenties in good health and CMV-seronegative. CDR3s include the opening cysteine and the closing phenylalanine or tryptophan. A D gene is named only where the DNA matches it firmly. Clone size appears in some rows only: once, few, many, or a class for an expanded clone.

D gene	V gene	clone size	J gene	CDR3 protein	CDR3 DNA
-	TRBV7-9	-	TRBJ2-7	CASSSGPDSSYEQYF	TGTGCCAGCAGCTCCGGGCCAGACAGCTCCTACGAGCAGTACTTC
-	TRBV27	-	TRBJ1-5	CASSFFSGQPQHF	TGTGCCAGCAGTTTTTTTTCGGGTCAGCCCCAGCATTTT
-	TRBV5-4	-	TRBJ1-5	CASSLAGGNQPQHF	TGTGCCAGCAGCTTGGCGGGGGGGAATCAGCCCCAGCATTTT
TRBD2	TRBV11-2	-	TRBJ2-7	CASSAPSGNYEQYF	TGTGCCAGCAGCGCCCCTAGCGGGAACTACGAGCAGTACTTC
-	TRBV5-5	-	TRBJ2-1	CASSLSDEQFF	TGTGCCAGCAGCCTCTCCGATGAGCAGTTCTTC
-	TRBV4-2	-	TRBJ2-7	CASSPSYGTPQHF	TGTGCCAGCAGCCCCTCTTACGGGACTCCACAACACTTC
TRBD1	TRBV7-8	-	TRBJ1-1	CASSSGGNTEAFF	TGTGCCAGCAGCTCAGGGGGCAACACTGAAGCTTTCTTT
-	TRBV27	-	TRBJ1-2	CASSLRGRGESGTNYGYTF	TGTGCCAGCAGTTTAAGGGGCAGAGGTGAATCAGGAACCAACTATGGCTACACCTTC
TRBD1	TRBV10-1	-	TRBJ2-7	CASSLRQGGSYEQYF	TGCGCCAGCAGTTTAAGACAGGGGGGATCCTACGAGCAGTACTTC
TRBD1	TRBV29-1	-	TRBJ2-5	CSVGQGAETQYF	TGCAGCGTGGGACAGGGGGCCGAGACCCAGTACTTC
-	TRBV6-1	-	TRBJ2-7	CASSPGVGAYEQYF	TGTGCCAGCAGCCCGGGAGTGGGGGCCTACGAGCAGTACTTC
TRBD2	TRBV10-3	-	TRBJ2-5	CAISVSSGGQETQYF	TGTGCCATCAGTGTTTCTAGCGGGGGACAAGAGACCCAGTACTTC
-	TRBV5-1	few	TRBJ2-3	CASSRLGGTDTQYF	TGCGCCAGCAGCCGACTAGGGGGCACAGATACGCAGTATTTT
TRBD1	TRBV7-9	-	TRBJ2-7	CASSSGTGEGEQYF	TGTGCCAGCAGCTCCGGGACAGGAGAAGGCGAGCAGTACTTC
-	TRBV7-9	-	TRBJ1-2	CASSLWGGRDGYTF	TGTGCCAGCAGCTTATGGGGGGGGCGAGATGGCTACACCTTC
TRBD1	TRBV11-1	-	TRBJ2-7	CASSLTMGDRGPREQYF	TGTGCCAGCAGCTTAACGATGGGCGACAGGGGGCCGAGGGAGCAGTACTTC
TRBD1	TRBV4-1	once	TRBJ2-7	CASSPSGQGPYEQYF	TGCGCCAGCAGCCCCTCGGGACAGGGCCCCTACGAGCAGTACTTC
-	TRBV5-4	-	TRBJ2-7	CASSSFEAAREQYF	TGTGCCAGCAGCTCCTTTGAGGCGGCGAGGGAGCAGTACTTC
-	TRBV5-6	-	TRBJ1-1	CASSRRGATDEAFF	TGTGCCAGCAGCAGACGGGGGGCGACAGATGAAGCTTTCTTT
TRBD1	TRBV28	-	TRBJ1-4	CASAAQGSEKLFF	TGTGCCAGCGCCGCACAGGGGAGTGAAAAACTGTTTTTT
TRBD2	TRBV6-5	-	TRBJ2-7	CAVSTGTSGLYEQYF	TGTGCCGTATCAACCGGGACTAGCGGGCTCTACGAGCAGTACTTC
TRBD1	TRBV5-4	-	TRBJ1-4	CASSPGGTNEKLFF	TGTGCCAGCAGCCCAGGGGGGACTAATGAAAAACTGTTTTTT
TRBD1	TRBV2	-	TRBJ2-2	CASRRDGTGNTGELFF	TGTGCCAGCAGGAGGGACGGGACAGGGAACACCGGGGAGCTGTTTTTT
-	TRBV2	-	TRBJ1-2	CASGEGYTF	TGTGCCAGTGGGGAGGGCTACACCTTC
-	TRBV29-1	-	TRBJ1-1	CSFTKTGNTEAFF	TGCAGCTTTACCAAGACGGGGAACACTGAAGCTTTCTTT
-	TRBV10-2	once	TRBJ2-3	CASSDESTDTQYF	TGCGCCAGCAGTGACGAGAGCACAGATACGCAGTATTTT
TRBD1	TRBV5-6	-	TRBJ2-7	CASSLAFRDRAYEQYF	TGTGCCAGCAGCTTGGCCTTTCGTGACAGGGCCTACGAGCAGTACTTC
-	TRBV19	-	TRBJ1-6	CASSIVGHGDSPLHF	TGTGCCAGTAGTATAGTCGGCCACGGGGATTCACCCCTCCACTTT
TRBD1	TRBV6-5	-	TRBJ1-1	CASSSTGGTEAFF	TGTGCCAGCAGTTCCACAGGGGGCACTGAAGCTTTCTTT
TRBD2	TRBV4-2	-	TRBJ2-1	CASSQVSGREGRRDEQFF	TGTGCCAGCAGCCAAGTTAGCGGTCGGGAGGGCCGTAGGGATGAGCAGTTCTTC
-	TRBV5-1	-	TRBJ1-1	CASSSVLVGTEAFF	TGCGCCAGCAGCTCGGTCCTAGTTGGAACTGAAGCTTTCTTT
TRBD1	TRBV6-1	once	TRBJ1-1	CASRRQGNTEAFF	TGTGCCAGCAGGAGACAGGGGAACACTGAAGCTTTCTTT
-	TRBV29-1	-	TRBJ1-2	CSVERNYGYTF	TGCAGCGTTGAGAGAAACTATGGCTACACCTTC
-	TRBV2	-	TRBJ1-1	CASSELFTEAFF	TGTGCCAGCAGTGAATTATTCACTGAAGCTTTCTTT
TRBD2	TRBV19	-	TRBJ2-1	CASSIHPPQAGSSYNEQFF	TGTGCCAGTAGTATCCATCCACCCCAAGCGGGGAGCTCCTACAATGAGCAGTTCTTC
-	TRBV6-5	-	TRBJ2-7	CASSRGGYEQYF	TGTGCCAGCAGCCGCGGCGGCTACGAGCAGTACTTC
TRBD1	TRBV5-1	-	TRBJ1-1	CASSFGGTEKAFF	TGCGCCAGCAGCTTTGGAGGGACAGAGAAAGCTTTCTTT
-	TRBV5-6	-	TRBJ1-5	CASSLYRSGQPQHF	TGTGCCAGCAGCTTGTACCGATCGGGGCAGCCCCAGCATTTT
-	TRBV5-6	-	TRBJ2-1	CASSPDQAGGQGEQFF	TGTGCCAGCAGCCCCGATCAGGCGGGAGGACAGGGGGAGCAGTTCTTC
TRBD1	TRBV5-4	once	TRBJ1-1	CASSLLALQGAGTEAFF	TGTGCCAGCAGCTTGTTGGCTTTACAGGGGGCCGGCACTGAAGCTTTCTTT
-	TRBV7-3	-	TRBJ2-3	CASSLSDIADTQYF	TGTGCCAGCAGCTTAAGTGACATAGCAGATACGCAGTATTTT
-	TRBV4-1	-	TRBJ2-4	CASSQERGEGNIQYF	TGCGCCAGCAGCCAAGAGCGGGGAGAAGGGAACATTCAGTACTTC
TRBD1	TRBV5-1	many	TRBJ1-1	CASSLDRGTEAFF	TGCGCCAGCAGCTTGGACAGGGGCACTGAAGCTTTCTTT
-	TRBV9	-	TRBJ1-1	CASSVDDVGGRDPEAFF	TGTGCCAGCAGCGTAGATGACGTAGGTGGGCGCGACCCTGAAGCTTTCTTT
-	TRBV28	-	TRBJ1-1	CAAREGWNTEAFF	TGTGCCGCTCGGGAGGGGTGGAACACTGAAGCTTTCTTT
-	TRBV1	-	TRBJ1-1	CTSSRPRRINTEAFF	TGCACCAGCAGCCGTCCTAGGAGAATAAACACTGAAGCTTTCTTT
TRBD2	TRBV28	-	TRBJ2-5	CASSNGGGGGETQYF	TGTGCCAGCAGCAATGGTGGCGGCGGGGGAGAGACCCAGTACTTC
-	TRBV6-6	-	TRBJ1-3	CASISPGNTIYF	TGTGCCAGCATATCCCCTGGAAACACCATATATTTT
TRBD2	TRBV9	-	TRBJ2-3	CASSPSGRTTDTQYF	TGTGCCAGCAGCCCTAGCGGGAGGACCACAGATACGCAGTATTTT